This T cell receptor (beta chain) was sequenced during a study of CD8+ T cells in alopecia areata. Obtained from alopecia areata patients were lesional scalp punch biopsies along with peripheral blood. RNA was isolated and reverse transcribed to cDNA, the sequencing template. Repertoires were generated with immunoSEQ multiplex PCR, while TCRdb's copy carries only in-frame clones and drops some. The sample carries 100,000 to 150,000 clones, about 50% recorded once. V shed 4 bases and J shed 6 bases, with 12 bases lying between them. CDR1 ENHRY and CDR2 SYGVKD come from the germline V gene. The CDR3 contains 13 residues. Only a few counts were recorded for this clone.

The specimen comprised CD8+ T cells sorted from blood, sampled at week 0. The sequence was obtained from a human donor with alopecia areata. The chain uses TRBV10-3 and TRBJ1-2; D is possibly TRBD1 (5 bases). The CDR3 bases are TGTGCCATCAGTGGGGGGGTAGAGGATGGCTACACCTTC. Translation: CAISGGVEDGYTF.